The entry below describes one T cell receptor beta chain. Clones were sequenced by immunoSEQ multiplex PCR, and TCRdb holds only the in-frame ones, with some missing. The repertoire holds 190,000 or so clones, 90% seen once, with less than 1.5% in the top ten. Participants had their cohort set by participant-reported clinical history. Recovered participants had two consecutive negative NP/OP PCR tests, healthcare professional clearance, or symptom resolution. The sample belongs to a study of blood T cell repertoires in COVID-19. Trimming cost V 5 bases and J 0 bases, with 4 bases left between them. CDR1 is SQVTM and CDR2 is ANQGSEA in the germline V gene. This CDR3 has 11 amino acids.

The source of this sequence is a man aged 30 to 45 who had recovered from COVID-19. Source material: PBMCs or T cells enriched from blood (not recorded which). The chain has TRBV29-1 and TRBJ1-1; D ambiguous. The chain's CDR3 is CSVRVNTEAFF. Here the CDR3 DNA reads TGCAGCGTTCGGGTGAACACTGAAGCTTTCTTT.